What follows is one T cell receptor beta chain and its context. Using unique molecular identifiers, the investigators prepared the TCRbeta library. Each CDR3 protein is one row after TCRdb ran MiXCR on the PCR reads. Of 450,000 to 600,000 distinct CDR3 sequences listed, 15% to 20% are singletons. CDR3 size: 14 residues. V was shortened by 6 bases and J by 7 bases, with 15 bases between the two germline ends. This entry is derived from a study of T-cell reconstitution after alpha-beta-depleted transplantation in children. This receptor was taken from a human donor who donated a stem cell graft to a child with acute lymphoblastic leukemia. This chain joins TRBV12-3 or TRBV12-4 and TRBJ2-2; D gene ambiguous. The source material was PBMCs from the stem cell graft donor, sampled from the stem cell graft. CDR3 nucleotides: TGTGCCAGCAGGCCTCCTTTAGTCGGCGGGGAGCTGTTTTTT. This encodes CASRPPLVGGELFF.